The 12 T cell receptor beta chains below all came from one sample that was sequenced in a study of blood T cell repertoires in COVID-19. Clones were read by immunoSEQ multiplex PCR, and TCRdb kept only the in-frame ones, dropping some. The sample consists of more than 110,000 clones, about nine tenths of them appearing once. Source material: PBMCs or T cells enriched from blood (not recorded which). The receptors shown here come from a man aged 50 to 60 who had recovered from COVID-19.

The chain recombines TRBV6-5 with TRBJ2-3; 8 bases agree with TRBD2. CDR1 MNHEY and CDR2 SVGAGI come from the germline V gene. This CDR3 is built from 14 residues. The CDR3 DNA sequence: TGTGCGATCAGGATAGCGGGACGCACAGATACGCAGTATTTT. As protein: CAIRIAGRTDTQYF.

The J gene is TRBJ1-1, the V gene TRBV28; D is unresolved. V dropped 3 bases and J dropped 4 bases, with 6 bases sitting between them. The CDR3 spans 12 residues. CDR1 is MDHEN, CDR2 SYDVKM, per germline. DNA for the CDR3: TGTGCCAGCAGTTTTAGTCCCACTGAAGCTTTCTTT. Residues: CASSFSPTEAFF. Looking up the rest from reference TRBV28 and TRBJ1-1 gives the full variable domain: DVKVTQSSRYLVKRTGEKVFLECVQDMDHENMFWYRQDPGLGLRLIYFSYDVKMKEKGDIPEGYSVSREKKERFSLILESASTNQTSMYLCASSFSPTEAFFGQGTRLTVV.

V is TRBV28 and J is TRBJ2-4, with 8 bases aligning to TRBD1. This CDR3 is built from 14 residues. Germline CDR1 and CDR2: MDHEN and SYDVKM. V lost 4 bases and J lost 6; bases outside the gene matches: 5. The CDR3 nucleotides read TGTGCCAGCAGTTCTTTGGACAGGGTAAACATTCAGTACTTC. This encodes CASSSLDRVNIQYF.

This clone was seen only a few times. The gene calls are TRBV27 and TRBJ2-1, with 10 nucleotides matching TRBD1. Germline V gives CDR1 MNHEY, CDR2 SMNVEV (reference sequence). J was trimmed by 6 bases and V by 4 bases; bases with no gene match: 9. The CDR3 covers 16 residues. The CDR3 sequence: CASSSSGTGDLNEQFF. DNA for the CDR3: TGTGCCAGCAGTTCATCCGGGACAGGGGATCTCAATGAGCAGTTCTTC.

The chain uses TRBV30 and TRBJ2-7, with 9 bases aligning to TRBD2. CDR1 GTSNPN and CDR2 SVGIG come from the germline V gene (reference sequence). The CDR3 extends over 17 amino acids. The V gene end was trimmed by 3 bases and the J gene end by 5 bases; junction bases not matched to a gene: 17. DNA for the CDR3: TGTGCCTGGAGGCACCCCCAAGGACTAGCGTGGATCCACGAGCAGTACGTC. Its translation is CAWRHPQGLAWIHEQYV.

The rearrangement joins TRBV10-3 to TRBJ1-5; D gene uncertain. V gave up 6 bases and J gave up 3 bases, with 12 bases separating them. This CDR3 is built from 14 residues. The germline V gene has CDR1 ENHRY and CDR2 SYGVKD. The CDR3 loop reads CAIRREGDNQPQHF. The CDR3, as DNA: TGTGCCATCAGAAGGGAGGGAGACAATCAGCCCCAGCATTTT.

In DNA, the CDR3 is TGTGCCAGCAGTTACTCATATTTTTCTGTGCGTGGTGGCTACACCTTC. Translation gives CASSYSYFSVRGGYTF. The chain links TRBV6-5 to TRBJ1-2; D is unclear. The CDR3 runs to 16 residues. V was cut by 0 bases and J by 7 bases, with 18 bases left in between. Per germline, CDR1 MNHEY and CDR2 SVGAGI.

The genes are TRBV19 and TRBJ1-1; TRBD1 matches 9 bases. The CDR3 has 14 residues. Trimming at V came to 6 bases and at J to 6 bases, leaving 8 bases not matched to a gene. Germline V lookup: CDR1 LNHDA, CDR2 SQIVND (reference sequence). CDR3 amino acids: CASSRDRVFPEAFF. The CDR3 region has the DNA TGTGCCAGTAGCCGGGACAGGGTCTTTCCTGAAGCTTTCTTT.

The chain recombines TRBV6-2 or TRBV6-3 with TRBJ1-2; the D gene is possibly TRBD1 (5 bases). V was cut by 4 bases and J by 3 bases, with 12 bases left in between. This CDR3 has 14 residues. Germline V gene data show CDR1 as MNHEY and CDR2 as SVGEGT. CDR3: CASSFAGGDYGYTF. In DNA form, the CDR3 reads TGTGCCAGCAGTTTCGCGGGGGGTGACTATGGCTACACCTTC.

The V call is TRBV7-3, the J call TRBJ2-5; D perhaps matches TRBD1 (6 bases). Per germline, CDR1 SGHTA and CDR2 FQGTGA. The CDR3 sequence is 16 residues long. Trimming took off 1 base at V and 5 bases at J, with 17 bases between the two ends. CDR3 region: CASSLRGQGRGETQYF. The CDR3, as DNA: TGTGCCAGCAGCTTAAGAGGGCAGGGGCGCGGGGAGACCCAGTACTTC.

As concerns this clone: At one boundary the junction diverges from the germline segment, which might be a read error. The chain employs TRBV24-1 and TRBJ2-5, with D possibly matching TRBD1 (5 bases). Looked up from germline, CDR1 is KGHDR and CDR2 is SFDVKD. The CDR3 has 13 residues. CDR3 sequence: CATSDGAQETQYF. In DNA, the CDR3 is TGTGCCACAAGTGATGGGGCCCAAGAGACCCAGTACTTC.

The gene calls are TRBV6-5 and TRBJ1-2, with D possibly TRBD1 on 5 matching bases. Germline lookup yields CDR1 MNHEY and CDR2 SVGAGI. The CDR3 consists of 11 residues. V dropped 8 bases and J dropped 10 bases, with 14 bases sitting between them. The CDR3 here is CASGGGYAYTF. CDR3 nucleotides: TGTGCCAGCGGGGGAGGGTACGCCTACACCTTC.